This T cell receptor (beta chain) was sequenced for a study of a mutant IDH1 vaccine in newly diagnosed glioma (dated by TCRdb to the early 2020s). Study-level background: In the chemotherapy-containing groups, vaccination started alongside temozolomide cycles, whereas in patients who had radiotherapy alone it started 4-6 weeks after radiotherapy. Of the 25 to 35 treated patients, 62.5% were male and about 40% were female, and a mean age of around 40 years was recorded. Prior to enrollment, patients had been given standard therapy consisting of radiotherapy alone, temozolomide alone, or radiochemotherapy with temozolomide, with the combination given to most patients. The week-35 safety follow-up was designated visit V12, and the week-47 end of study was designated visit V13. Six visits were used for peripheral blood collection: V03 (baseline), V05, V07, V10, V12 and V13. Longitudinal TCRB deep sequencing was done for 20 to 25 treated patients, wherever samples were available for exploratory analyses.

Reading the label with the study, this specimen's time point is: week 35, safety follow-up. Each vaccine dose, consisting of 300 ug of a 20-mer mutant IDH1 peptide in Montanide, was administered subcutaneously with topical imiquimod. Patients received eight vaccinations in weeks 1, 3, 5, 7, 11, 15, 19 and 23, corresponding to visits V03 through V10. Newly diagnosed WHO grade 3 or 4 IDH1-mutant astrocytomas showing loss of nuclear ATRX were present in the donors. The samples were drawn from NOA16, a multicentre, single-arm, open-label phase I trial in Germany that tested a mutant IDH1 peptide vaccine in humans for the first time. Genomic DNA for TCRB sequencing was extracted from EDTA blood using the DNeasy Blood and Tissue Kit. On this clone: What antigen it recognizes has not been identified. Qualities for individual bases were not recorded, and no much larger clone is one base off.

Library preparation used the immunoSEQ multiplex PCR assay. The hsTCRB Kit was used according to the manufacturer's protocol to amplify rearranged TCR beta chain sequences. Sequencing of TCRB libraries was carried out on an Illumina MiSeq. As for how the authors treated the data: Demultiplexing, trimming and gene mapping were performed with the kit vendor's proprietary platform. In its TCRdb copy, this immuneACCESS table keeps in-frame sequences only and misses some clones. Where compared with another copy, unresolved V genes explain less than half of these, and the others have no known cause. V and J calls and clone size come straight from that table; D and trimming were deduced from the DNA. This sample holds some 42,000 clones; approximately 83% were observed only once. The top ten clones comprise roughly 5.5% of the sample. V and J are truncated by 1 base and 3 bases respectively, leaving an intervening sequence of 8 bases. The CDR3 covers 14 residues, taking in both the cysteine and the phenylalanine. Only CDR3 DNA is held: 42 bases, read in frame from base 1.

What the authors observed across the whole study: Vaccine-induced immune responses across multiple MHC alleles were detected in 93.3% of patients. Availability determined which PBMC samples were chosen for TCRB deep sequencing. The authors noted that analyses of patient blood samples could not be reproduced because of sample limitations. Pseudoprogression appeared unrelated to alterations in the top peripheral T cell clonotypes detected by TCRB sequencing.

The sample consisted of PBMCs, taken from a glioma patient whose treatment included an IDH1 peptide vaccine. The TCR sequence derives from a woman aged 45-60 years with glioma. Rearrangement joined TRBV5-3 to TRBJ1-5; too little of a D gene remains to name it. TRBV5-3 is an open reading frame, and its role is uncertain. For the CDR3, the sequence is CARSLWENNQPQHF. The nucleotide sequence is given as TGTGCCAGAAGCTTGTGGGAGAACAATCAGCCCCAGCATTTT.